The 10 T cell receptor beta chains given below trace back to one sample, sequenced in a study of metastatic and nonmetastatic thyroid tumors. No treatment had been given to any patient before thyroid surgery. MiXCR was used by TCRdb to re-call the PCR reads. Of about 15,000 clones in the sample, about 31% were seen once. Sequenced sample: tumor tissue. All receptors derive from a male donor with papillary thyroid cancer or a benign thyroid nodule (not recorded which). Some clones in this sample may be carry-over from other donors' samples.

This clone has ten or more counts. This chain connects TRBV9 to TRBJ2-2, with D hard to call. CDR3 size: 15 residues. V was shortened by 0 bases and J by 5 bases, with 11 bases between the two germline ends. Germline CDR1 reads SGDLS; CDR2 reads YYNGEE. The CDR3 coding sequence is TGTGCCAGCAGCGTAGACCCGGGCGGAACCGGGGAGCTGTTTTTT. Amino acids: CASSVDPGGTGELFF.

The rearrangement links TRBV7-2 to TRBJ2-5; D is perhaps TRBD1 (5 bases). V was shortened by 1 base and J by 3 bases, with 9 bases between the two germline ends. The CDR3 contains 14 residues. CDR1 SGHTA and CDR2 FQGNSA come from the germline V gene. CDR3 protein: CASSLVATEETQYF. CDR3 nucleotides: TGTGCCAGCAGCTTAGTTGCGACAGAAGAGACCCAGTACTTC.

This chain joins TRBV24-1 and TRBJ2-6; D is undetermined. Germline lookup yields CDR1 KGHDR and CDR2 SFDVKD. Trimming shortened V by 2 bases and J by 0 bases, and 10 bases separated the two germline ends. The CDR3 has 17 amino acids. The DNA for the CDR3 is TGTGCCACCAGTGATTCTGGACGGTTCTCTGGGGCCAACGTCCTGACTTTC. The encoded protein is CATSDSGRFSGANVLTF.

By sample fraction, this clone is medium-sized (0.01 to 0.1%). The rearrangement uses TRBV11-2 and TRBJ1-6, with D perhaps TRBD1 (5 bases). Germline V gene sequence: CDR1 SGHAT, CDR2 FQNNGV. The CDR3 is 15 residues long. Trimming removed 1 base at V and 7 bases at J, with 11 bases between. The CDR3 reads CASSLAWTPNSPLHF. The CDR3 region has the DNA TGTGCCAGCAGCTTAGCTTGGACACCCAATTCACCCCTCCACTTT.

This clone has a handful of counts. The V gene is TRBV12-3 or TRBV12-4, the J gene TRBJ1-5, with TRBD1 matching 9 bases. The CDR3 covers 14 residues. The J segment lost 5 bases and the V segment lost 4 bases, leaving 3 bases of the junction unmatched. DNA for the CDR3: TGTGCCAGCAGTTCCGGGACAGGGCATCAGCCCCAGCATTTT. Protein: CASSSGTGHQPQHF.

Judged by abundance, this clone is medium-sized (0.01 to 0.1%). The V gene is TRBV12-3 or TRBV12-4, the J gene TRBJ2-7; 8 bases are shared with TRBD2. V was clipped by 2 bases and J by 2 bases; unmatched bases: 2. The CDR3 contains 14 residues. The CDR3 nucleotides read TGTGCCAGCAGTTTATCGACTAGCGCCTACGAGCAGTACTTC. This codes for CASSLSTSAYEQYF.

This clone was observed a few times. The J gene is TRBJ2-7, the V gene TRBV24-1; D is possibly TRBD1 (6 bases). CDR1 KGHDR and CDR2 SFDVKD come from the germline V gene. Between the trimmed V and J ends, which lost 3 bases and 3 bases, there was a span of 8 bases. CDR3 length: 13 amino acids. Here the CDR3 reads CATSDGDNYEQYF. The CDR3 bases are TGTGCCACCAGTGATGGGGACAACTACGAGCAGTACTTC.

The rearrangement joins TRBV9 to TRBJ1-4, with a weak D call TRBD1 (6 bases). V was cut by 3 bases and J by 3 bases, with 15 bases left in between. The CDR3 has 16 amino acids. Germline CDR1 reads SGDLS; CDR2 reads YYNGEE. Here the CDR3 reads CASSGDPGQANEKLFF. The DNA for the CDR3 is TGTGCCAGCAGCGGAGACCCGGGACAAGCTAATGAAAAACTGTTTTTT.

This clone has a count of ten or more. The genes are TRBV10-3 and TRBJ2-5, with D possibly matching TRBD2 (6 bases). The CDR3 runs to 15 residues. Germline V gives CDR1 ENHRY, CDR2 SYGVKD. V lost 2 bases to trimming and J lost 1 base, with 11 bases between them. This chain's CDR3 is CAISEPRDFQETQYF. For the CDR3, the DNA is TGTGCCATCAGTGAGCCAAGGGACTTCCAAGAGACCCAGTACTTC.

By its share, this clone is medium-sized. The CDR3 loop reads CSARDKLPRIRTSTDTQYF. The CDR3 nucleotides read TGCAGTGCTAGAGATAAGCTCCCCAGGATACGAACTAGCACAGATACGCAGTATTTT. J is TRBJ2-3 and V is TRBV20-1, with D unresolved. The V and J ends lost 0 bases and 0 bases respectively, with 22 bases between them. The CDR3 has 19 amino acids. Germline V CDR1 and CDR2: DFQATT, SNEGSKA (reference sequence).